This T cell receptor beta chain was sequenced for a study of resident and recirculating memory T cells in vitiligo. CDR3 length: 14 amino acids. The ends lost 7 bases at V and 0 bases at J; junction bases unmatched: 2. The germline V gene has CDR1 SNHLY and CDR2 FYNNEI. Produced via immunoSEQ multiplex PCR; TCRdb's table is partial and in-frame only. The profile shows 70,000 to 75,000 clones, approximately 91% of them singletons. The chain joins TRBV2 to TRBJ2-1; 8 bases are a match to TRBD2. The receptor was isolated from a male donor with vitiligo. Specimen: blood. CDR3: CASKLAGSYNEQFF. DNA of the CDR3: TGTGCCAGCAAGCTAGCGGGCTCCTACAATGAGCAGTTCTTC.